These T cell receptor beta chains were read from a single sample in a study of T cell repertoires in cytomegalovirus infection. TCRdb ran MiXCR on the reads and lists one entry per CDR3 protein. Here the sample spans about 220,000 distinct CDR3 sequences, about 39% being singletons. Their antigens remain unidentified. The input for sequencing was CD8+ T cells from cultured PBMCs, taken from culture after CMV antigen stimulation. These receptors were obtained from a human donor in good health (CMV status not recorded). Some clones in this sample may be carry-over from other donors' samples. Each CDR3 is given with its conserved first and last residue. D genes are given only for firm matches. Rows give clone size only sometimes, using once, few, many, or a class for an expanded clone.

J,length,size,V,D,CDR3,DNA
TRBJ1-5,18,NA,TRBV27,NA,CASRLVGGRAYSNQPQHF,TGTGCCAGCAGACTAGTAGGAGGAAGGGCCTATAGCAATCAGCCCCAGCATTTT
TRBJ2-2,17,few,TRBV27,NA,CASSPPNPFGKGGELFF,TGTGCCAGCAGTCCACCGAACCCATTCGGGAAGGGAGGGGAGCTGTTTTTT
TRBJ2-2,13,NA,TRBV27,NA,CASSWSNTGELFF,TGTGCCAGCAGTTGGTCGAACACCGGGGAGCTGTTTTTT
TRBJ2-5,13,once,TRBV7-2,NA,CASSPAAVETQYF,TGTGCCAGCAGCCCCGCAGCAGTGGAGACCCAGTACTTC
TRBJ2-7,14,few,TRBV25-1,NA,CASSEKGQMYEQYF,TGTGCCAGCAGTGAAAAGGGGCAGATGTACGAGCAGTACTTC
TRBJ1-6,16,NA,TRBV7-6,TRBD1,CASSLTVQGANSPLHF,TGTGCCAGCAGCTTAACAGTCCAGGGGGCAAATTCACCCCTCCACTTT
TRBJ1-1,13,many,TRBV4-2,NA,CASSPGGYTEAFF,TGTGCCAGCAGCCCGGGGGGGTACACTGAAGCTTTCTTT
TRBJ2-7,15,few,TRBV7-9,NA,CASSSAGTLSYEQYF,TGTGCCAGCAGCTCCGCCGGGACACTATCCTACGAGCAGTACTTC
TRBJ2-1,17,few,TRBV20-1,TRBD2,CSARDGSRTSEGNEQFF,TGCAGTGCTAGAGATGGGAGCCGGACTAGCGAAGGCAATGAGCAGTTCTTC
TRBJ2-1,17,NA,TRBV6-5,TRBD1,CASSTPTGTGNYNEQFF,TGTGCCAGCAGTACCCCTACCGGGACAGGGAACTACAATGAGCAGTTCTTC
TRBJ2-3,15,NA,TRBV5-4,NA,CASSLSGTGTDTQYF,TGTGCCAGCAGCCTCAGCGGGACAGGCACAGATACGCAGTATTTT
TRBJ2-2,18,NA,TRBV19,TRBD2,CASSIGGLAGRGTGELFF,TGTGCCAGTAGTATAGGAGGACTAGCGGGCCGAGGAACCGGGGAGCTGTTTTTT
TRBJ2-1,16,NA,TRBV6-5,TRBD2,CASSSGTIISYNEQFF,TGTGCCAGCAGTAGCGGGACCATTATCTCCTACAATGAGCAGTTCTTC
TRBJ1-5,14,NA,TRBV7-9,TRBD1,CASSPGGFNQPQHF,TGTGCCAGCAGCCCAGGGGGCTTCAATCAGCCCCAGCATTTT
TRBJ2-7,13,NA,TRBV28,NA,CASSGGGAYEQYF,TGTGCCAGCAGTGGAGGCGGGGCCTACGAGCAGTACTTC
TRBJ1-1,14,NA,TRBV7-6,NA,CASSPGPGNTEAFF,TGTGCCAGCAGCCCCGGGCCGGGGAACACTGAAGCTTTCTTT
TRBJ2-3,16,few,TRBV24-1,TRBD1,CATSEHVTGGTDTQYF,TGTGCCACCAGCGAACACGTAACAGGGGGCACAGATACGCAGTATTTT